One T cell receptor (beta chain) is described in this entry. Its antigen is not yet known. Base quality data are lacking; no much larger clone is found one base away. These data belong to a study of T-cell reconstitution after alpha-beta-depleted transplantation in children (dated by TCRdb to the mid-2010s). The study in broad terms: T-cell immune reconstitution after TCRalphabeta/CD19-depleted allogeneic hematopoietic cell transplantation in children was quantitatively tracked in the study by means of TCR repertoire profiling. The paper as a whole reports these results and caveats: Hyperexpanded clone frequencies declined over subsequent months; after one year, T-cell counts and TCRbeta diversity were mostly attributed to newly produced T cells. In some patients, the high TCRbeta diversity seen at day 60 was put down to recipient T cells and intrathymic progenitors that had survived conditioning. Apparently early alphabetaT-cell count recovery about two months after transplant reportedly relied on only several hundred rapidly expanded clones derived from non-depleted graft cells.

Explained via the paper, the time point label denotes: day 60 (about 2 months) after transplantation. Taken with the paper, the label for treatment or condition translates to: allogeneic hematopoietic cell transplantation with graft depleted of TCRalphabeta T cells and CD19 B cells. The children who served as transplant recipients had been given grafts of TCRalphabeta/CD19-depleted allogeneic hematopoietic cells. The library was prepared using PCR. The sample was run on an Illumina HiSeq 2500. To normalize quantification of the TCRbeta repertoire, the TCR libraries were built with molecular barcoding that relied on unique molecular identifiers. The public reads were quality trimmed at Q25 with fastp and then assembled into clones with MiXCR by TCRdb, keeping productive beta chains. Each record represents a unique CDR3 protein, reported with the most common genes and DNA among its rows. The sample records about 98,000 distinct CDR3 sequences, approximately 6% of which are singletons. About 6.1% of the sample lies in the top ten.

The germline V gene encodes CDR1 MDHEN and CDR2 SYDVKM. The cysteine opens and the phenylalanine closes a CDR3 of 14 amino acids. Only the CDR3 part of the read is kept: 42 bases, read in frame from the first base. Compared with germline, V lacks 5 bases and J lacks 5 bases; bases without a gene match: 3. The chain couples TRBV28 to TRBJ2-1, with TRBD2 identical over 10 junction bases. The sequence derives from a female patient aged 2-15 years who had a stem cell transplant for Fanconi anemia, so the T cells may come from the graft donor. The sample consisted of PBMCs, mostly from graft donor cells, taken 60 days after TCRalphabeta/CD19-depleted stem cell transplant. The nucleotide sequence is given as TGTGCCAGCAGTCTTAGCGGGGGGAACAATGAGCAGTTCTTC. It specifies CASSLSGGNNEQFF.